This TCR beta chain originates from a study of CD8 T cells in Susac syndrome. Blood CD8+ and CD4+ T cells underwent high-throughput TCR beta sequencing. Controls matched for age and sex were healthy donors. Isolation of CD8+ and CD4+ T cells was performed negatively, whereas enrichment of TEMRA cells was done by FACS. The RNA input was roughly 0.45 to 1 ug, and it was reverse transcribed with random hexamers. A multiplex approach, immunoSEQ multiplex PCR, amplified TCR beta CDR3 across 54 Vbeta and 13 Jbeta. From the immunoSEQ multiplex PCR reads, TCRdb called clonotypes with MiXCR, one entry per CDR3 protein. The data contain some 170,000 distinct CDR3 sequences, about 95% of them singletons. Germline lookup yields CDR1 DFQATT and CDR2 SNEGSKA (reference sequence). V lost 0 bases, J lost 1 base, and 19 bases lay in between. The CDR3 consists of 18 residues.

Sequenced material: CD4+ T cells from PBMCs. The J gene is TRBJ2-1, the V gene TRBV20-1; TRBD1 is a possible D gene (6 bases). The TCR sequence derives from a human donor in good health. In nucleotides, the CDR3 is TGCAGTGCTAGAGATGCAGGGGCAGGATCTGGGTCCTACAATGAGCAGTTCTTC. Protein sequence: CSARDAGAGSGSYNEQFF.